This T cell receptor beta chain derives from a study of blood T cell repertoires in COVID-19. The V gene lost 3 bases and the J gene lost 4 bases, with 16 bases spanning the gap. Per germline, CDR1 MNHNS and CDR2 SASEGT. CDR3 length equals 16 residues. TCRdb's copy holds only in-frame clones and misses some; the assay was immunoSEQ multiplex PCR. The sample lists approximately 270,000 clones, 75% to 90% occurring once. The specimen sequenced was peripheral blood. This TCR was sampled from a woman aged 70 to 79 with acute or convalescent COVID-19. This chain connects TRBV6-1 to TRBJ1-3; D is undetermined. This CDR3 reads CASSDEPPAAGNTIYF. CDR3 coding DNA: TGTGCCAGCAGTGATGAGCCCCCCGCCGCAGGAAACACCATATATTTT.